These T cell receptor beta chains were read from a single sample in a study of molecular identifiers for immune sequencing clone quantification. TCRdb re-analysed the PCR reads in MiXCR, keeping a single row per CDR3 protein. The repertoire holds tens of thousands of distinct CDR3 sequences, approximately 17% seen once, with 0.9% to 1% in the top ten. Sequencing used naive CD8+ T cells from blood, with Jurkat cell RNA spiked in. All receptors come from a human donor in good health. Some libraries in this study had Jurkat cell RNA spiked in. Both conserved end residues are trimmed from each CDR3.

V gene | CDR3 protein
TRBV30 | AWSSGTQEQY
TRBV10-3 | AISEPIAMRDEYEQY
TRBV7-2 | ASSLPGAYHEQY
TRBV12-3/TRBV12-4 | ASRDLTGLGY
TRBV2 | ASSALGSINQPQH
TRBV12-3/TRBV12-4 | ASSLDVFTQY
TRBV10-3 | AISDPKPRLARKNTGELF
TRBV12-3/TRBV12-4 | ASSLFGPGSYEQY
TRBV4-1 | ASSQDFSQETQY
TRBV10-3 | AIRDETHYEQY
TRBV7-9 | ASSLVSYNEQF
TRBV4-2 | ASSQDWAVQGRYEQY
TRBV5-1 | ASSWGGGLADYEQY
TRBV18 | ASSPETGRSSTDTQY
TRBV5-1 | ASSQTTGNSSPLH
TRBV27 | ASSPWTSGTQETQY
TRBV19 | ASNDGGPSDTQY
TRBV30 | AWNPGQGSYEQY
TRBV4-3 | ASSLDRRTSTEAF
TRBV10-3 | AISESTDTQY
TRBV19 | ASSIGGANQPQH
TRBV5-5 | ASSLGQGGTEAF
TRBV4-3 | ASSQESGLAGGSDTQY
TRBV30 | AWRSYYNEQF
TRBV7-6 | ASSPREDTQY
TRBV7-2 | ASSLVGGTYTDTQY
TRBV7-8 | ASSPIEGEGLNAF
TRBV13 | ASSLGGARGCEQY
TRBV12-3/TRBV12-4 | ASSPGTRQADTQY
TRBV6-5 | ASSSLAGSTDTQY
TRBV5-5 | ASSLFLPPNQPDTQY
TRBV20-1 | SARESGPRAFTGYT
TRBV9 | ASSVIPGNTEAF
TRBV5-4 | ASALAGGSAEQY
TRBV6-5 | ASSPGFQETQY
TRBV29-1 | SSMGYTGELF
TRBV30 | ARQEANYGYA
TRBV2 | AESQGTNYGYT
TRBV6-2/TRBV6-3 | ASSYSTSYEQY